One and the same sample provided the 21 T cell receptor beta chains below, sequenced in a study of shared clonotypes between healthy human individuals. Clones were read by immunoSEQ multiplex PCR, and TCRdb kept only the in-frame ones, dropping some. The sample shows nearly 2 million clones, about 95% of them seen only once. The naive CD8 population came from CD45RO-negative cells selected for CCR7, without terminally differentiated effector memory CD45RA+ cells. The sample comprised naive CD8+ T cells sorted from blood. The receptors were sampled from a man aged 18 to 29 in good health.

CDR3 nucleotides: TGTGCTAGTGGTGGCCGGGACAGGGGATCCTACAATGAGCAGTTCTTC. Residues: CASGGRDRGSYNEQFF. This rearrangement joins TRBV12-5 to TRBJ2-1, with 10 nucleotides matching TRBD1. Germline trimming cut 5 bases from V and 1 base from J; bases unmatched to any gene: 5. The CDR3 sequence is 16 residues long. The V gene's germline CDR1 is LGHNT and CDR2 FRNRAP.

Here the CDR3 reads CASSFPPGMGDEQFF. The CDR3 nucleotides are TGTGCCAGCAGCTTCCCCCCCGGGATGGGTGATGAGCAGTTCTTC. The J gene is TRBJ2-1, the V gene TRBV5-6; D may be TRBD2 (5 bases). The CDR3 runs to 15 residues. V was trimmed by 2 bases and J by 8 bases, leaving 17 bases between them. Germline values: CDR1 SGHDT, CDR2 YYEEEE.

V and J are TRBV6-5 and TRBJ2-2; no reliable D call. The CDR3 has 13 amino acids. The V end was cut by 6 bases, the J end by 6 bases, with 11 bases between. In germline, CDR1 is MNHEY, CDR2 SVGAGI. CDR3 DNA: TGTGCCAGCAGCCCTATTAGGGCCGGGGAGCTGTTTTTT. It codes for CASSPIRAGELFF.

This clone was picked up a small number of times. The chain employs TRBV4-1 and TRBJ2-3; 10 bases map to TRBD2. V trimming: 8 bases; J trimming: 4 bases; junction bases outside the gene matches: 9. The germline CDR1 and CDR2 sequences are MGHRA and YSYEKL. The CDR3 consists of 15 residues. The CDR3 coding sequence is TGCGCCAGCTCTATTCTAGCGGGGGTTCCAGATACGCAGTATTTT. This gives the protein CASSILAGVPDTQYF.

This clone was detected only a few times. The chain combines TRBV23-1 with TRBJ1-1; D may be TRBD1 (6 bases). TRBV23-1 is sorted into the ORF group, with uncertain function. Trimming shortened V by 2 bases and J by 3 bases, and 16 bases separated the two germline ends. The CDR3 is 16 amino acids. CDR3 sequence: CASSQAHYRVDTEAFF. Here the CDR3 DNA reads TGCGCCAGCAGTCAAGCCCACTACAGGGTGGACACTGAAGCTTTCTTT.

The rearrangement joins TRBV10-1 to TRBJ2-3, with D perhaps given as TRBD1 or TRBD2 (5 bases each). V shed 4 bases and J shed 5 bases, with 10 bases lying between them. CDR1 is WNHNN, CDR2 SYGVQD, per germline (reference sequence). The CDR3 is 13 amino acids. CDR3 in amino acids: CASSGTLVDTQYF. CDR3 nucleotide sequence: TGCGCCAGCAGTGGGACACTAGTAGATACGCAGTATTTT.

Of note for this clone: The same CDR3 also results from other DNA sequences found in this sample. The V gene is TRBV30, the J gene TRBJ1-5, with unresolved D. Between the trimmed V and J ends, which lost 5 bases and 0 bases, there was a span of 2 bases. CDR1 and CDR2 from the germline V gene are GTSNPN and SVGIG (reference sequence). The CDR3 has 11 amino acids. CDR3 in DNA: TGTGCCTGGGGTAGCAATCAGCCCCAGCATTTT. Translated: CAWGSNQPQHF.

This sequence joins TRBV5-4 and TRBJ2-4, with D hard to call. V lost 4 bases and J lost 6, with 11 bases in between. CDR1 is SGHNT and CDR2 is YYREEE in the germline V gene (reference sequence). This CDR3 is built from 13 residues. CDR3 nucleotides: TGTGCCAGCAGCCCCGGGCCCGGAAACATTCAGTACTTC. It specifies CASSPGPGNIQYF.

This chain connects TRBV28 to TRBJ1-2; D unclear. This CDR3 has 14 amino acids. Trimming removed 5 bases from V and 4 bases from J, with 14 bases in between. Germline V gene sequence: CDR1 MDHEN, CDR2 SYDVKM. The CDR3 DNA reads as TGTGCCAGCAGTCCTCTGGACGTAATCTATGGCTACACCTTC. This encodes CASSPLDVIYGYTF.

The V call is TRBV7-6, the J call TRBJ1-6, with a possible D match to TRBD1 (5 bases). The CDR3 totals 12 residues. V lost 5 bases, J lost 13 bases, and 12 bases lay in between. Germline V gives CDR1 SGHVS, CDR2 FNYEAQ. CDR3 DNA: TGTGCCAGCAGCCCCGGGGGGGGTCCCCTCCACTTT. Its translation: CASSPGGGPLHF.

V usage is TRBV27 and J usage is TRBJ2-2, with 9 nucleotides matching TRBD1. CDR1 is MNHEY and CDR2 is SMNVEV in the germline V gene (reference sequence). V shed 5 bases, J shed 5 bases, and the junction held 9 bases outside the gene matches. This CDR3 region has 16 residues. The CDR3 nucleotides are TGTGCCAGCAGTAACAGACAGGGGGGCGGTACCGGGGAGCTGTTTTTT. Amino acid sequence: CASSNRQGGGTGELFF.

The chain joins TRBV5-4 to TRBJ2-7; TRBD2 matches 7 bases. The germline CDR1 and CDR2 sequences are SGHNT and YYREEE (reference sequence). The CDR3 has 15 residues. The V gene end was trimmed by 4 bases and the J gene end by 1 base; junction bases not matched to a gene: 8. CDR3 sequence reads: CASSGPGLPSYEQYF. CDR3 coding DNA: TGTGCCAGCAGCGGGCCGGGACTACCTTCCTACGAGCAGTACTTC.

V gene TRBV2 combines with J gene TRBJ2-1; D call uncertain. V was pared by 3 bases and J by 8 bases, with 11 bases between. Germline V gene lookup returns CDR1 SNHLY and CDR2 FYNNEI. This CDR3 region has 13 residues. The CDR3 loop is CASSERSPHEQFF. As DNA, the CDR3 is TGTGCCAGCAGTGAGAGAAGTCCCCATGAGCAGTTCTTC.

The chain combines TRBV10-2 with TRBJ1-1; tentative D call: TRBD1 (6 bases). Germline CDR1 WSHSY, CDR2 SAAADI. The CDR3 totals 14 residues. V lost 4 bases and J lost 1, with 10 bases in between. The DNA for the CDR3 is TGCGCCAGCAGTGGGATGGGGGCGAACACTGAAGCTTTCTTT. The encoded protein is CASSGMGANTEAFF.

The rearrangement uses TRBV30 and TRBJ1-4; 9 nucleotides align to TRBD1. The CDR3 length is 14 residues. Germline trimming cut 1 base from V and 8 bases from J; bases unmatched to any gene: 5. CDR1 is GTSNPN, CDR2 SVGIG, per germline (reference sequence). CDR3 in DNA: TGTGCCTGGAGTGAGACAGGGGGTAACGAAAAACTGTTTTTT. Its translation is CAWSETGGNEKLFF.

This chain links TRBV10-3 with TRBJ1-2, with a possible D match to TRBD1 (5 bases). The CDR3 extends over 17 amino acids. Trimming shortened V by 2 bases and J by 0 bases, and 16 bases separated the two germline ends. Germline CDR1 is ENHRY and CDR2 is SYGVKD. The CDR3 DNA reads TGTGCCATCAGTGAGCCCAGCGACAGATCCGCTAACTATGGCTACACCTTC. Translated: CAISEPSDRSANYGYTF.

CDR3 nucleotide sequence: TGTGCCAGCAGTGAATTTGGCGCTCCTGGCCGGGAAAAACTGTTTTTT. Translating gives CASSEFGAPGREKLFF. This chain uses TRBV25-1 with TRBJ1-4; no clear D gene. Trimming pared 1 base from V and 8 bases from J, leaving 17 bases between. CDR1 and CDR2 (germline): MGHDK, SYGVNS. The CDR3 is 16 amino acids.

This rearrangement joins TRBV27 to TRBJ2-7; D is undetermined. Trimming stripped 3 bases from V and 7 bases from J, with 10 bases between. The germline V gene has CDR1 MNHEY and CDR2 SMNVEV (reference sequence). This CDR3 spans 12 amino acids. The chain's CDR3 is CASSFRGEEQYF. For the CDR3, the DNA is TGTGCCAGCAGTTTTCGAGGAGAAGAGCAGTACTTC.

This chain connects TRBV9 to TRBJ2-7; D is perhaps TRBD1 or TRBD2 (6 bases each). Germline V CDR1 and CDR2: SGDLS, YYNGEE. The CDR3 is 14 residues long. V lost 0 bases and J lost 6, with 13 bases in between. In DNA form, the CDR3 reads TGTGCCAGCAGCGTAGAACCGGGGGCAAGCGAGCAGTACTTC. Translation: CASSVEPGASEQYF.

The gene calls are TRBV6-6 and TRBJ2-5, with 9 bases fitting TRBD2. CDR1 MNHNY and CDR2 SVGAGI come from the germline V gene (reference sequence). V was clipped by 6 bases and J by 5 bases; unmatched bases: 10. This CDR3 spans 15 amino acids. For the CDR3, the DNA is TGTGCCAGCAGCCCAAGAGCGGGAGGTGAGGAGACCCAGTACTTC. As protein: CASSPRAGGEETQYF.

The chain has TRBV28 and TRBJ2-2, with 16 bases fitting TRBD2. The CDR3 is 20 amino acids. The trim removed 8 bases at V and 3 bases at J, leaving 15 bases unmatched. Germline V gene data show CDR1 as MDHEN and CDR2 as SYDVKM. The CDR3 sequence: CASASWAGTSGGAHTGELFF. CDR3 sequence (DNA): TGTGCCAGCGCCTCTTGGGCCGGGACTAGCGGGGGGGCTCACACCGGGGAGCTGTTTTTT.